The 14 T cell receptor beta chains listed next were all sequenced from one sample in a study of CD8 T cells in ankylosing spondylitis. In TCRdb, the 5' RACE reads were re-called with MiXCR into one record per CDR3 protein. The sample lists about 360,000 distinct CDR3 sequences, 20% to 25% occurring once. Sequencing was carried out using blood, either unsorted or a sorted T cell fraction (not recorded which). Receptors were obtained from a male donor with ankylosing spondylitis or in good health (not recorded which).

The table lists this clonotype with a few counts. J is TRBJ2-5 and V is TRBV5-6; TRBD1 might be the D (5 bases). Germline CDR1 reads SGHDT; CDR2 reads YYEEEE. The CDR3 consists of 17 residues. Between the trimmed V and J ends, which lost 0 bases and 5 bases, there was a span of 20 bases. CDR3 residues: CASSLGAGPPLEETQYF. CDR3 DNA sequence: TGTGCCAGCAGCTTGGGGGCAGGGCCCCCCCTTGAGGAGACCCAGTACTTC.

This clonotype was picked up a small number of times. The CDR3 DNA follows: TGTGCCAGCAGCCTATCTCCGGGACAGACGAACACCGGGGAGCTGTTTTTT. Translated: CASSLSPGQTNTGELFF. V usage is TRBV12-3 or TRBV12-4 and J usage is TRBJ2-2; 7 bases align to TRBD1. V shed 6 bases and J 0 bases; nucleotides not matched to a gene: 10. This CDR3 comprises 17 residues.

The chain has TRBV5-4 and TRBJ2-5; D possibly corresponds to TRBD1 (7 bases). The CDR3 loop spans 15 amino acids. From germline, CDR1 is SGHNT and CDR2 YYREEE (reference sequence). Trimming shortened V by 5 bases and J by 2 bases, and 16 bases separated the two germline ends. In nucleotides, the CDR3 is TGTGCCAGCAGAACCCAGGGGGGTGGACAAGAGACCCAGTACTTC. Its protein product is CASRTQGGGQETQYF.

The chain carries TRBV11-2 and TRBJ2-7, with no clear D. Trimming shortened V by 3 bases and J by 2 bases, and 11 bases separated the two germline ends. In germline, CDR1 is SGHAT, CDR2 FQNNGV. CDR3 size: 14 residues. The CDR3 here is CASSFSLGTYEQYF. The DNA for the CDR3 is TGTGCCAGCAGCTTCTCCCTGGGAACCTACGAGCAGTACTTC.

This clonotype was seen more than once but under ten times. The CDR3 region has the DNA TGCGCCAGCAGCGACAGGTTACGGTACGAGCAGTACTTC. Translating it yields CASSDRLRYEQYF. V usage is TRBV5-1 and J usage is TRBJ2-7, with TRBD1 as a possible D gene (6 bases). The germline CDR1 and CDR2 sequences are SGHRS and YFSETQ. This CDR3 is built from 13 residues. V lost 4 bases and J lost 4, with 12 bases in between. Combining the CDR3 with reference TRBV5-1 and TRBJ2-7 gives the whole variable domain KAGVTQTPRYLIKTRGQQVTLSCSPISGHRSVSWYQQTPGQGLQFLFEYFSETQRNKGNFPGRFSGRQFSNSRSEMNVSTLELGDSALYLCASSDRLRYEQYFGPGTRLTVT.

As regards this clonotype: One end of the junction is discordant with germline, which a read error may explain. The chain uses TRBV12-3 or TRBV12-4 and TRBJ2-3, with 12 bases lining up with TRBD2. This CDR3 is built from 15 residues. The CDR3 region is CASSLAGGTADTQYF. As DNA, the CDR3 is TGTGCCAGCAGTCTAGCGGGGGGGACAGCAGATACGCAGTATTTT.

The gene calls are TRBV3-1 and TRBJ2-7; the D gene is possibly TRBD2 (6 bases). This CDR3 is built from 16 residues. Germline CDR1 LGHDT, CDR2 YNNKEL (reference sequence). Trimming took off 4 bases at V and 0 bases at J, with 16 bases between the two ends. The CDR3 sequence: CASSLRAAGSSYEQYF. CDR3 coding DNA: TGTGCCAGCAGCCTAAGGGCCGCGGGGAGCTCCTACGAGCAGTACTTC.

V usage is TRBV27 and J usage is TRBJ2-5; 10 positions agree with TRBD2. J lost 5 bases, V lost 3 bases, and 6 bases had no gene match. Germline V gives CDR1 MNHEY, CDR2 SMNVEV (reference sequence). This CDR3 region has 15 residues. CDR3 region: CASSLATSGRETQYF. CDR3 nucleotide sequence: TGTGCCAGCAGTTTGGCGACTAGCGGGCGGGAGACCCAGTACTTC.

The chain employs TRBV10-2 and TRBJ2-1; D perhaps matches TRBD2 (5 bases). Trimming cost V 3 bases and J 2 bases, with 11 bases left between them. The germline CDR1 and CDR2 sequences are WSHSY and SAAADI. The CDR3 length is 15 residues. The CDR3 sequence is CASSDLVGAYNEQFF. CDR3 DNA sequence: TGCGCCAGCAGTGATTTGGTGGGAGCCTACAATGAGCAGTTCTTC.

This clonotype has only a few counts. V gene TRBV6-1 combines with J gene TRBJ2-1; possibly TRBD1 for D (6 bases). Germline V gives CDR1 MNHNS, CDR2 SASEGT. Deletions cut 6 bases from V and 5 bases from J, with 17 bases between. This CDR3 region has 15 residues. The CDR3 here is CASSHKQGNHNEQFF. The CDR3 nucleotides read TGTGCCAGCAGCCATAAACAGGGAAATCACAATGAGCAGTTCTTC.

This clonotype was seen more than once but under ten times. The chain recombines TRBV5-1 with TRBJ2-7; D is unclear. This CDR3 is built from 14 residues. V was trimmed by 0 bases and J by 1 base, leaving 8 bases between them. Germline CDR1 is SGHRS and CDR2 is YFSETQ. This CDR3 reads CASSLGLLSYEQYF. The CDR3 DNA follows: TGCGCCAGCAGCTTGGGTTTACTGTCCTACGAGCAGTACTTC. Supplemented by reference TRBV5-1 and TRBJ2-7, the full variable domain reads KAGVTQTPRYLIKTRGQQVTLSCSPISGHRSVSWYQQTPGQGLQFLFEYFSETQRNKGNFPGRFSGRQFSNSRSEMNVSTLELGDSALYLCASSLGLLSYEQYFGPGTRLTVT.

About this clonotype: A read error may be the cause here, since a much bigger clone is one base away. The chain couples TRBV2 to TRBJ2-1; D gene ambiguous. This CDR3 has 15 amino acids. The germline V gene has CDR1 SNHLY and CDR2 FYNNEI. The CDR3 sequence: CSSRPRIAPYNEQFF. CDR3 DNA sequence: TGTTCCAGCAGGCCCCGGATTGCCCCCTACAATGAGCAGTTCTTC.

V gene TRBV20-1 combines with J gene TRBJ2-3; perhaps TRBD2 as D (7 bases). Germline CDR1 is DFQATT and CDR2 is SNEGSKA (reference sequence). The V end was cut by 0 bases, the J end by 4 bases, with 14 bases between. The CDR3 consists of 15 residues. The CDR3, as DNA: TGCAGTGCTAGAGATCTCCGGGGGGCCCCAGATACGCAGTATTTT. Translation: CSARDLRGAPDTQYF.

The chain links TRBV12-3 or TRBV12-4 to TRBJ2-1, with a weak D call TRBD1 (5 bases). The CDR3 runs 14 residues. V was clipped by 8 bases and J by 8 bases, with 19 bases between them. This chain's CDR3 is CASRPGAIGDEQFF. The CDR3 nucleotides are TGTGCCAGCCGCCCTGGGGCTATAGGCGATGAGCAGTTCTTC.